This T cell receptor beta chain came from a study of blood T cells in healthy people across ages. The V gene lost 2 bases and the J gene lost 3 bases, with 8 bases spanning the gap. The CDR3 runs 14 residues. Looked up from germline, CDR1 is SGDLS and CDR2 is YYNGEE. Using a J-beta primer mix together with a sample-barcoded 5' primer, a second PCR was run for roughly 6 to 11 cycles. TCRdb reanalysed the 5' RACE reads using MiXCR and keeps one entry per CDR3 protein. Counted here are around 800,000 distinct CDR3 sequences, 20% to 30% occurring once; the ten biggest clones make up approximately 2.9%. The same data also contributed to another study, on T cells of mothers and their children. That work contributes: The study recruited a few healthy Caucasian mothers and their six children as donors.

The sequencing sample was made of blood. The chain recombines TRBV9 with TRBJ2-2; maybe TRBD2 (5 bases). This clonotype was obtained from a boy aged 5-17 years in good health. CDR3 DNA: TGTGCCAGCAGCGTGCCGGACTACACCGGGGAGCTGTTTTTT. Protein: CASSVPDYTGELFF. Together with reference TRBV9 and TRBJ2-2, the CDR3 gives the full variable domain: DSGVTQTPKHLITATGQRVTLRCSPRSGDLSVYWYQQSLDQGLQFLIQYYNGEERAKGNILERFSAQQFPDLHSELNLSSLELGDSALYFCASSVPDYTGELFFGEGSRLTVL.